This record concerns one TCR beta chain sequence. What it recognizes is unknown. The sample is drawn from a study of shared clonotypes between healthy human individuals. General study points: Even with large depth, rarefaction showed that sorted-subset sequencing was incomplete.

In the naive CD8 group, cells lacked CD45RO and were positively selected for CCR7, so terminally differentiated effector memory CD45RA+ cells were left out. Trimming left V 8 bases short and J 4 bases short, with 8 bases between. Germline values: CDR1 SGHAT, CDR2 FQNNGV. The CDR3 runs 12 residues. Data came from immunoSEQ multiplex PCR; TCRdb stores just in-frame clones and leaves some out. The sample records roughly 2,000,000 clones, about 95% being singletons. The TCR originated in a man aged 18 to 35 in good health. V usage is TRBV11-2 and J usage is TRBJ1-4; D is possibly TRBD1 (6 bases). Sequencing was performed on naive CD8+ T cells sorted from blood. The CDR3 DNA reads as TGTGCCAGCCAGGGGCTTAATGAAAAACTGTTTTTT. Translating it yields CASQGLNEKLFF.